This TCR beta chain appears in the sequencing data of a study of T cells in Graves' hyperthyroidism and ophthalmopathy. Broader study findings: The majority of expanded thyroid clonotypes above 0.001 also appeared in blood.

The germline V gene encodes CDR1 KGHDR and CDR2 SFDVKD. This CDR3 is built from 16 residues. With 0 bases removed from V and 1 base from J, the gap between germline ends came to 10 bases. On this clonotype itself: Its target is not known.

Graves' hyperthyroidism showing no ophthalmopathy progression within 18 months was considered stable. Amplification targeted TCR beta CDR3 regions from RNA transcripts. Researchers ran a first-round RT-PCR on the TCR CDR3 using the HTBI primer set. TCRdb itself ran the multiplex PCR reads through MiXCR, one entry per CDR3 protein. The sample has 550,000 to 800,000 distinct CDR3 sequences, about a sixth seen once. The sequenced sample was blood. This chain links TRBV24-1 with TRBJ2-3, with no clear D. The receptor was derived from a man aged 18 to 30 with Graves' hyperthyroidism. CDR3 DNA: TGTGCCACCAGTGATTTGCCTGGAGAAGGCACAGATACGCAGTATTTT. Its translation: CATSDLPGEGTDTQYF.